This T cell receptor (beta chain) was retrieved from a study of vaccination and CD4 T cells after COVID-19. Looking at the study overall: After nasal swab PCR-confirmed SARS-CoV-2, about ten convalescents had mild disease and one severe. Overlapping SARS-CoV-2, HCoV-NL63, HCoV-OC43 and HCoV-229E spike peptides stimulated the cells.

As for this clonotype: Its antigen is unidentified.

In germline, CDR1 is SNHLY, CDR2 FYNNEI. Trimming took 6 bases from V and 6 from J, leaving 11 bases between them. CDR3 length: 13 residues. Noted treatment: approximately 11-day PBMC culture with coronavirus spike peptide pools or control peptides (ViraFEST assay). ViraFEST relied on peptide pools to expand antigen-specific T cells; the TCRs were sequenced afterward. The Oncomine TCR Beta short-read assay sequenced DNA from cultured CD4+ T cells. Investigators obtained genomic DNA by extraction from cultured CD4+ T cells. TCRdb ran MiXCR on the PCR reads and lists one entry per CDR3 protein. The data contain roughly 4,000 distinct CDR3 sequences, approximately 16% of them singletons.

The sequence was obtained from a human donor who had recovered from COVID-19. The chain combines TRBV2 with TRBJ2-2; D is unclear. The sequenced sample was CD4+ T cells from blood, cultured in vitro. The CDR3 loop is CASSGQASGELFF. The CDR3 DNA sequence: TGTGCCAGCAGCGGGCAGGCCTCCGGGGAGCTGTTTTTT.